The 26 T cell receptor beta chains below were found in one sample sequenced in a study of graft-versus-host responses after intestinal transplantation. Their target antigens are unknown. Repertoires were generated with immunoSEQ multiplex PCR, while TCRdb's copy carries only in-frame clones and drops some. Of around 95,000 clones listed, about 88% were seen once; the top ten hold over 0.95%. Sequencing used unstimulated CD4+ T cells sorted from spleen or lymph node cells, obtained before transplant. These receptors were collected from a human donor who was the organ donor for an intestinal transplant.

This clone was detected only once. For the CDR3, the DNA is TGTGCCAGCAGTTACAGGGACGAGCAGTACTTC. This encodes CASSYRDEQYF. The V call is TRBV6-5, the J call TRBJ2-7; D unresolved. Looked up from germline, CDR1 is MNHEY and CDR2 is SVGAGI. V lost 2 bases and J lost 5, with 4 bases in between. The CDR3 totals 11 residues.

This chain's CDR3 is CASSPGTSGSYNEQFF. Written as DNA, the CDR3 is TGTGCCAGCTCACCAGGGACTAGCGGGAGCTACAATGAGCAGTTCTTC. The genes are TRBV18 and TRBJ2-1; 14 nucleotides align to TRBD2. J was trimmed by 3 bases and V by 2 bases; bases with no gene match: 0. This CDR3 region has 16 residues. CDR1 and CDR2 (germline): KGHSH, LQKENI. Full variable domain (remainder filled in from reference TRBV18 and TRBJ2-1): NAGVMQNPRHLVRRRGQEARLRCSPMKGHSHVYWYRQLPEEGLKFMVYLQKENIIDESGMPKERFSAEFPKEGPSILRIQQVVRGDSAAYFCASSPGTSGSYNEQFFGPGTRLTVL.

The chain uses TRBV10-3 and TRBJ1-1; D remains ambiguous. The CDR3 has 12 residues. Trimming removed 6 bases at V and 6 bases at J, with 11 bases between. Germline lookup yields CDR1 ENHRY and CDR2 SYGVKD. CDR3 sequence (DNA): TGTGCCATCAGAGGAGGTTCCCCTGAAGCTTTCTTT. Its protein product is CAIRGGSPEAFF.

This chain joins TRBV7-9 and TRBJ2-3, with D possibly matching TRBD1 (7 bases). The V gene lost 6 bases and the J gene lost 3 bases, with 13 bases spanning the gap. The CDR3 covers 14 residues. The germline CDR1 and CDR2 sequences are SEHNR and FQNEAQ (reference sequence). This chain's CDR3 is CASSPPGGTDTQYF. In DNA, the CDR3 is TGTGCCAGCAGTCCCCCAGGGGGGACAGATACGCAGTATTTT.

The CDR3 nucleotides read TGTGCCAGCAGCTTGGTACCGGGGCGGGGTACCTACGAGCAGTACTTC. Amino acid sequence: CASSLVPGRGTYEQYF. The chain uses TRBV5-6 and TRBJ2-7; D perhaps matches TRBD2 (6 bases). Between the trimmed V and J ends, which lost 0 bases and 2 bases, there was a span of 15 bases. CDR3 length equals 16 residues. From germline, CDR1 is SGHDT and CDR2 YYEEEE.

V and J are TRBV6-6 and TRBJ2-7; weak D call: TRBD1 (6 bases). Germline V gene lookup returns CDR1 MNHNY and CDR2 SVGAGI (reference sequence). Trimming cost V 6 bases and J 6 bases, with 12 bases left between them. CDR3 length: 12 amino acids. Here the CDR3 DNA reads TGTGCCAGCAGCCGACAGGTGCTCGAGCAGTACTTC. Translated: CASSRQVLEQYF.

The V and J genes are TRBV7-9 and TRBJ1-2; TRBD1 matches at 9 bases. The germline V gene has CDR1 SEHNR and CDR2 FQNEAQ (reference sequence). Trimming removed 5 bases from V and 8 bases from J; junction bases left unmatched: 12. The CDR3 contains 15 residues. CDR3 sequence (DNA): TGTGCCAGCAGCACCGCCGACAGGGGGTATAACGGCTACACCTTC. Protein product: CASSTADRGYNGYTF. Full variable domain (rest looked up from reference TRBV7-9 and TRBJ1-2): DTGVSQNPRHKITKRGQNVTFRCDPISEHNRLYWYRQTLGQGPEFLTYFQNEAQLEKSRLLSDRFSAERPKGSFSTLEIQRTEQGDSAMYLCASSTADRGYNGYTFGSGTRLTVV.

The chain couples TRBV27 to TRBJ1-6; D might be TRBD1 (5 bases). The CDR3 is made up of 20 amino acids. V gave up 6 bases and J gave up 0 bases, with 24 bases separating them. Germline values: CDR1 MNHEY, CDR2 SMNVEV (reference sequence). Here the CDR3 reads CASSRNLIPGESSYNSPLHF. CDR3 sequence (DNA): TGTGCCAGCAGCAGGAACCTCATACCGGGGGAGAGCTCCTATAATTCACCCCTCCACTTT.

In this sample, this clone turned up once. Here the CDR3 DNA reads TGTGCCAGCAGCGGGGACAGGGGACAAGCTTTCTTT. Its protein is CASSGDRGQAFF. This sequence joins TRBV2 and TRBJ1-1; 10 bases fit TRBD1. The CDR3 runs to 12 residues. CDR1 is SNHLY, CDR2 FYNNEI, per germline. Trimming removed 6 bases from V and 9 bases from J; junction bases left unmatched: 4. The whole variable domain, remainder taken from reference TRBV2 and TRBJ1-1, is EPEVTQTPSHQVTQMGQEVILRCVPISNHLYFYWYRQILGQKVEFLVSFYNNEISEKSEIFDDQFSVERPDGSNFTLKIRSTKLEDSAMYFCASSGDRGQAFFGQGTRLTVV.

This clone was observed a handful of times. The chain carries TRBV18 and TRBJ2-1; D is possibly TRBD1 or TRBD2 (6 bases each). The CDR3 is made up of 16 amino acids. V was trimmed by 0 bases and J by 2 bases, leaving 11 bases between them. The germline V gene has CDR1 KGHSH and CDR2 LQKENI. The CDR3 loop reads CASSPPDGGAYNEQFF. The CDR3 DNA reads as TGTGCCAGCTCACCACCGGACGGGGGCGCCTACAATGAGCAGTTCTTC. The variable domain in full, completed from reference TRBV18 and TRBJ2-1, reads NAGVMQNPRHLVRRRGQEARLRCSPMKGHSHVYWYRQLPEEGLKFMVYLQKENIIDESGMPKERFSAEFPKEGPSILRIQQVVRGDSAAYFCASSPPDGGAYNEQFFGPGTRLTVL.

The J gene is TRBJ2-7, the V gene TRBV5-1; tentative D call: TRBD1 (6 bases). The V end lost 1 base, the J end lost 5 bases, and 10 bases lay between the germline ends. CDR1 and CDR2 (germline): SGHRS, YFSETQ. The CDR3 is 13 residues long. Here the CDR3 DNA reads TGCGCCAGCAGCTTGCGGCAGGGGAACGAGCAGTACTTC. Encoded protein: CASSLRQGNEQYF.

V and J are TRBV9 and TRBJ2-3; D gene uncertain. Germline CDR1 and CDR2: SGDLS and YYNGEE. Trimming pared 2 bases from V and 1 base from J, leaving 8 bases between. The CDR3 is 14 residues long. The CDR3 coding sequence is TGTGCCAGCAGCGTCCAGGTGGGCACAGATACGCAGTATTTT. Residues: CASSVQVGTDTQYF.

The J gene is TRBJ1-2, the V gene TRBV28, with D unresolved. Looked up from germline, CDR1 is MDHEN and CDR2 is SYDVKM. The germline V and J ends were trimmed by 7 bases and 0 bases, with 12 bases remaining between them. The CDR3 is 14 residues long. The CDR3 bases are TGTGCCAGCACCTTCGGAGTGGCTAACTATGGCTACACCTTC. Its protein is CASTFGVANYGYTF.

The chain uses TRBV19 and TRBJ2-2, with TRBD2 identical over 11 bases. The length of the CDR3 is 14 residues. Germline values: CDR1 LNHDA, CDR2 SQIVND (reference sequence). The CDR3 reads CGSRLAGGTGELFF. CDR3 nucleotides: TGTGGAAGCAGGCTAGCGGGGGGAACCGGGGAGCTGTTTTTT.

The genes are TRBV19 and TRBJ2-7, with 9 bases fitting TRBD2. After removal of 4 bases from V and 4 bases from J, the junction contained 8 bases not matched to a gene. Germline CDR1 is LNHDA and CDR2 is SQIVND (reference sequence). The CDR3 sequence is 15 residues long. For the CDR3, the DNA is TGTGCCAGTAGTAGAATGACTAGCGGACCATACGAGCAGTACTTC. This sequence encodes CASSRMTSGPYEQYF.

The chain combines TRBV10-2 with TRBJ1-4; no clear D. CDR1 WSHSY and CDR2 SAAADI come from the germline V gene. There are 12 residues in the CDR3. Deletions cut 3 bases from V and 8 bases from J, with 7 bases between. CDR3 bases: TGCGCCAGCAGTGACAGGAACGAAAAACTGTTTTTT. Its translation: CASSDRNEKLFF.

V is TRBV13 and J is TRBJ2-3; the match to TRBD2 covers 7 bases. The V segment lost 4 bases and the J segment 6 bases; nucleotides outside the gene matches: 10. From germline, CDR1 is PRHDT and CDR2 FYEKMQ (reference sequence). The CDR3 runs to 15 residues. The DNA for the CDR3 is TGTGCCAGCAGCTCCGCGGGACTATATATGGATACGCAGTATTTT. Its protein product is CASSSAGLYMDTQYF.

The gene calls are TRBV28 and TRBJ1-4, with 10 bases identical to TRBD1. The CDR3 is 16 amino acids. V gave up 1 base and J gave up 8 bases; unmatched junction bases: 7. Germline CDR1 MDHEN, CDR2 SYDVKM. The CDR3, as DNA: TGTGCCAGCAGTTTATCTGGGACAGGGGTAGGGGAAAAACTGTTTTTT. It is translated as CASSLSGTGVGEKLFF.

The rearrangement joins TRBV9 to TRBJ2-5, with TRBD1 matching over 8 bases. Germline assignment: CDR1 SGDLS and CDR2 YYNGEE. The CDR3 spans 15 residues. The V segment lost 3 bases and the J segment 3 bases; nucleotides outside the gene matches: 7. The CDR3 sequence: CASSARGQGKETQYF. The CDR3, as DNA: TGTGCCAGCAGCGCCCGAGGACAGGGAAAAGAGACCCAGTACTTC.

The rearrangement uses TRBV5-1 and TRBJ2-6; D is ambiguous. The CDR3 is made up of 16 amino acids. Germline loops: CDR1 SGHRS, CDR2 YFSETQ. Trimming shortened V by 1 base and J by 2 bases, and 10 bases separated the two germline ends. In DNA, the CDR3 is TGCGCCAGCAGCTTGTACGGTAACCCTGGGGCCAACGTCCTGACTTTC. Translating it yields CASSLYGNPGANVLTF.

As regards this clone: Distinct nucleotide sequences in the sample also encode this CDR3. The V call is TRBV11-2, the J call TRBJ1-4; the D is unclear. Trimming removed 5 bases at V and 7 bases at J, with 8 bases between. The CDR3 sequence is 12 residues long. Germline V gene data show CDR1 as SGHAT and CDR2 as FQNNGV. CDR3 DNA sequence: TGTGCCAGCAGCCCCCAAGGTGAAAAACTGTTTTTT. The encoded protein is CASSPQGEKLFF.

This chain links TRBV30 with TRBJ1-6; 9 bases agree with TRBD1. Germline loops: CDR1 GTSNPN, CDR2 SVGIG (reference sequence). Trimming took 5 bases from V and 9 from J; bases not matched to a gene: 11. The CDR3 covers 15 residues. The CDR3 nucleotides are TGTGCCTGGTGTCCCCCGGACAGGGGTCGTTCACCCCTCCACTTT. Translating gives CAWCPPDRGRSPLHF.

This CDR3 reads CASRGISYEQYF. The CDR3 DNA is TGTGCCAGCAGGGGGATCTCCTACGAGCAGTACTTC. The rearrangement uses TRBV2 and TRBJ2-7; D remains unclear. V was shortened by 6 bases and J by 0 bases, with 6 bases between the two germline ends. Germline CDR1 SNHLY, CDR2 FYNNEI. CDR3 length: 12 residues.

The chain recombines TRBV6-6 with TRBJ1-1; 7 bases line up with TRBD1. Germline lookup yields CDR1 MNHNY and CDR2 SVGAGI (reference sequence). The CDR3 runs 13 residues. With 5 bases clipped from V and 8 bases from J, the junction kept 8 bases outside the gene matches. The CDR3 sequence is CASSLRDSLEAFF. The CDR3 DNA is TGTGCCAGCAGTCTCAGGGACAGTTTGGAAGCTTTCTTT.

CDR3: CASSDTSAPSTDTQYF. DNA for the CDR3: TGTGCCAGCTCAGATACTAGCGCGCCCTCCACAGATACGCAGTATTTT. J is TRBJ2-3 and V is TRBV18; 7 nucleotides align to TRBD2. V lost 5 bases to trimming and J lost 2 bases; unmatched junction nucleotides: 10. From germline, CDR1 is KGHSH and CDR2 LQKENI. The CDR3 has 16 amino acids.

The rearrangement joins TRBV28 to TRBJ2-7; D not resolved. Germline V gene lookup returns CDR1 MDHEN and CDR2 SYDVKM. Trimming shortened V by 6 bases and J by 2 bases, and 8 bases separated the two germline ends. This CDR3 contains 12 residues. The CDR3 nucleotides are TGTGCCAGCAGCCAGGCACCCTACGAGCAGTACTTC. Protein: CASSQAPYEQYF.